This TCR beta chain was sequenced in a study of CD8 T cells in ankylosing spondylitis. Study observations and caveats: Blood from ankylosing spondylitis patients appeared to carry a characteristic roughly eight-variant TCR beta motif. The clones that were linked to disease were reported to be significantly enriched in matched synovial fluid samples from ankylosing spondylitis patients.

Trimming pared 3 bases from V and 6 bases from J, leaving 14 bases between. CDR1 is SGDLS, CDR2 YYNGEE, per germline. The length of the CDR3 is 14 residues. Comment on this clonotype: Its matching antigen is unknown.

One entry per CDR3 protein, called by TCRdb with MiXCR from the 5' RACE reads. The table records roughly 440,000 distinct CDR3 sequences, approximately 17% of them present only once. The J gene is TRBJ2-3, the V gene TRBV9; a weak D match, TRBD2 (6 bases). The specimen was blood, either unsorted or a sorted T cell fraction (not recorded which). The TCR comes from a male donor with ankylosing spondylitis. CDR3: CASSATAGYDTQYF. DNA of the CDR3: TGTGCCAGCAGCGCGACAGCGGGTTATGATACGCAGTATTTT.